The 12 T cell receptor beta chains below all came from one sample that was sequenced in a study of shared clonotypes between healthy human individuals. Terminally differentiated effector memory CD45RA+ cells were left out of the naive CD8 fraction, which was CD45RO-negative and positively selected for CCR7. The repertoire was sequenced with immunoSEQ multiplex PCR; TCRdb's copy has only in-frame clones and lacks some. The repertoire holds more than 2 million clones, with around 95% as singletons. Sequenced sample: naive CD8+ T cells from PBMCs. The receptors originated from a man aged 18 to 35 in good health. Some clones in this sample may be carry-over from other donors' samples.

The chain is built from TRBV4-1 and TRBJ2-1, with unresolved D. Germline assignment: CDR1 MGHRA and CDR2 YSYEKL. The CDR3 covers 15 residues. Trimming removed 5 bases from V and 5 bases from J, with 16 bases in between. The CDR3 region has the DNA TGCGCCAGCAGCAGACCAATAGCTCTCAACAATGAGCAGTTCTTC. Encoded protein: CASSRPIALNNEQFF.

Details on this clone: This may arise from a read error, as a much more abundant clone is one base away. The same CDR3 also results from other DNA sequences found in this sample. The V and J genes are TRBV7-9 and TRBJ2-7; D uncertain. This CDR3 contains 11 residues. CDR1 is SEHNR, CDR2 FQNEAQ, per germline (reference sequence). V lost 5 bases and J 3 bases, leaving 5 bases between the germline ends. This CDR3 reads CASSPYYEQYF. In nucleotides, the CDR3 is TGTGCCAGCAGCCCCTACTACGAGCAGTACTTC.

This clone was seen only once. This chain connects TRBV5-8 to TRBJ2-7, with TRBD2 matching over 8 bases. After removal of 1 base from V and 1 base from J, the junction contained 7 bases not matched to a gene. This CDR3 is built from 16 residues. CDR1 SGHTS and CDR2 YDEGEE come from the germline V gene. In DNA form, the CDR3 reads TGTGCCAGCAGCTTGTTTCCTAGCGGGCCGTCCTACGAGCAGTACTTC. Its protein product is CASSLFPSGPSYEQYF. Full variable domain (rest looked up from reference TRBV5-8 and TRBJ2-7): EAGVTQSPTHLIKTRGQQATLRCSPISGHTSVYWYQQALGLGLQFLLWYDEGEERNRGNFPPRFSGRQFPNYSSELNVNALELEDSALYLCASSLFPSGPSYEQYFGPGTRLTVT.

The chain has TRBV13 and TRBJ1-1; the match to TRBD1 covers 8 bases. From germline, CDR1 is PRHDT and CDR2 FYEKMQ (reference sequence). Trimming cost V 5 bases and J 5 bases; bases outside gene matches: 7. The CDR3 is 14 amino acids. CDR3 sequence (DNA): TGTGCCAGCAGCCTGACAGGGGCGGGGACTGAAGCTTTCTTT. Encoded protein: CASSLTGAGTEAFF. Combining the CDR3 with reference TRBV13 and TRBJ1-1 gives the whole variable domain AAGVIQSPRHLIKEKRETATLKCYPIPRHDTVYWYQQGPGQDPQFLISFYEKMQSDKGSIPDRFSAQQFSDYHSELNMSSLELGDSALYFCASSLTGAGTEAFFGQGTRLTVV.

The rearrangement uses TRBV19 and TRBJ2-1; D remains ambiguous. The CDR3 consists of 14 residues. V lost 1 base and J 5 bases, leaving 9 bases between the germline ends. CDR1 and CDR2 (germline): LNHDA, SQIVND (reference sequence). CDR3 nucleotide sequence: TGTGCCAGTAGTATAGTGCCAGCGAACAATGAGCAGTTCTTC. It encodes CASSIVPANNEQFF.

In its sample, this clone was seen once. This chain links TRBV4-1 with TRBJ1-2; tentative D call: TRBD1 (6 bases). The CDR3 has 16 residues. Trimming removed 4 bases from V and 3 bases from J, with 18 bases in between. Germline CDR1 reads MGHRA; CDR2 reads YSYEKL. The CDR3 loop is CASSPEGGDPYYGYTF. The CDR3 bases are TGCGCCAGCAGCCCCGAAGGGGGGGACCCCTACTATGGCTACACCTTC.

The chain recombines TRBV7-8 with TRBJ2-7; maybe TRBD1 (6 bases). In germline, CDR1 is SGHVS, CDR2 FQNEAQ. This CDR3 has 14 amino acids. V was shortened by 5 bases and J by 3 bases, with 14 bases between the two germline ends. The CDR3 loop is CASSIKQGRYEQYF. The CDR3 DNA reads as TGTGCCAGCAGCATAAAACAGGGACGCTACGAGCAGTACTTC.

This rearrangement joins TRBV19 to TRBJ2-1; D possibly corresponds to TRBD2 (5 bases). V was clipped by 7 bases and J by 1 base, with 14 bases between them. The CDR3 sequence is 15 residues long. Germline-derived CDR1 and CDR2 are LNHDA and SQIVND (reference sequence). The CDR3 DNA sequence: TGTGCCAGTACCCAGCGGCGGGTATCCTACAATGAGCAGTTCTTC. It codes for CASTQRRVSYNEQFF.

The sample holds a few counts of this clone. The chain has TRBV2 and TRBJ2-5, with 9 positions matching TRBD1. V lost 6 bases, J lost 2 bases, and 10 bases stayed unmatched. The CDR3 has 16 residues. Per germline, CDR1 SNHLY and CDR2 FYNNEI. The CDR3 here is CASRLNRDRVQETQYF. For the CDR3, the DNA is TGTGCCAGCAGACTTAACCGGGACAGGGTGCAAGAGACCCAGTACTTC.

This rearrangement joins TRBV9 to TRBJ1-2; D is perhaps TRBD1 (6 bases). Trimming took 0 bases from V and 4 from J, leaving 19 bases between them. Looked up from germline, CDR1 is SGDLS and CDR2 is YYNGEE. The CDR3 is 17 amino acids. The chain's CDR3 is CASSVVAGEADSYGYTF. In DNA, the CDR3 is TGTGCCAGCAGCGTAGTGGCAGGGGAAGCCGATAGCTATGGCTACACCTTC.

CDR3 bases: TGTGCCAGCAGGTTACAGGGGATGGAGACCCAGTACTTC. This sequence encodes CASRLQGMETQYF. The J gene is TRBJ2-5, the V gene TRBV2; 7 positions match TRBD1. The CDR3 runs 13 residues. The V segment lost 6 bases and the J segment 5 bases; nucleotides outside the gene matches: 6. The germline V gene has CDR1 SNHLY and CDR2 FYNNEI.

Points on this clone: This sample includes further DNA sequences coding for the same CDR3. V and J are TRBV15 and TRBJ1-4; 10 bases match TRBD1. V dropped 5 bases and J dropped 8; count of bases not matched to a gene: 5. Germline loops: CDR1 LNHNV, CDR2 YYDKDF (reference sequence). The CDR3 extends over 14 amino acids. Here the CDR3 reads CATSFGTGDEKLFF. The CDR3 coding sequence is TGTGCCACCAGCTTCGGGACAGGGGACGAAAAACTGTTTTTT.